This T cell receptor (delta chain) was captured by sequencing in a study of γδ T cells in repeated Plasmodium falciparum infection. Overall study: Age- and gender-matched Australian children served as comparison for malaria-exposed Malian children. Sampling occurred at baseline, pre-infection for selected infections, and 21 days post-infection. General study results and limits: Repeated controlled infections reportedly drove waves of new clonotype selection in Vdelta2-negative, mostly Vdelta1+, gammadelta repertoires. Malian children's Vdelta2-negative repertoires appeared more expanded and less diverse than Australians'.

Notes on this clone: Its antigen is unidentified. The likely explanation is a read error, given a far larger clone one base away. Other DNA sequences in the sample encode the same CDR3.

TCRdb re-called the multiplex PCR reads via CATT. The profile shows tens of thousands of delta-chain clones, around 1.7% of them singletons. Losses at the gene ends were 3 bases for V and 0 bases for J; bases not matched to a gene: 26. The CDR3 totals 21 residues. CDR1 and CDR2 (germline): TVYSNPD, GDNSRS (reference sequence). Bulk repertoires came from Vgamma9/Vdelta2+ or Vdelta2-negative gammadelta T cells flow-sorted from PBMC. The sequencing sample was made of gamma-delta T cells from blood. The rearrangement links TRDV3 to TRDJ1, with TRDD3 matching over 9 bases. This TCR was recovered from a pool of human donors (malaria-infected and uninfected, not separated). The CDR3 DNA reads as TGTGCCTTAGGTTTTAGACGTACCGGGGGATACTCCCTTACTTACACCGATAAACTCATCTTT. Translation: CALGFRRTGGYSLTYTDKLIF.